These 22 T cell receptor beta chains share one sample of origin, sequenced in a study of naive and memory T cell subsets. An equimolar mix of two oligonucleotides served as the beta constant-region primer for TRBC1 and TRBC2. One entry per CDR3 protein, called by TCRdb with MiXCR from the UMI-ligation and nested PCR reads. The profile shows 130,000 to 150,000 distinct CDR3 sequences, over 15% of them singletons. Sequencing input: naive CD4+ T cells from blood. All receptors come from a human donor in good health.

This clonotype was observed a few times. The genes are TRBV28 and TRBJ2-5; 14 bases line up with TRBD2. Germline CDR1 and CDR2: MDHEN and SYDVKM. The CDR3 totals 16 residues. V dropped 3 bases and J dropped 4; count of bases not matched to a gene: 4. This CDR3 is CASSLRGTSGRETQYF. As DNA, the CDR3 is TGTGCCAGCAGTTTGAGAGGGACTAGCGGGAGAGAGACCCAGTACTTC.

V gene TRBV5-5 combines with J gene TRBJ1-2; 7 bases are shared with TRBD1. V lost 0 bases, J lost 7 bases, and 3 bases stayed unmatched. Per germline, CDR1 SGHKS and CDR2 YYEKEE (reference sequence). The CDR3 contains 13 residues. The CDR3 sequence is CASSLGDSLGYTF. Written as DNA, the CDR3 is TGTGCCAGCAGCTTGGGGGACAGCCTTGGCTACACCTTC.

This clonotype came up a few times. The chain couples TRBV27 to TRBJ2-1, with 8 bases lining up with TRBD2. CDR1 is MNHEY and CDR2 is SMNVEV in the germline V gene (reference sequence). The CDR3 extends over 15 amino acids. V shed 2 bases and J 4 bases; nucleotides not matched to a gene: 4. CDR3 nucleotides: TGTGCCAGCAGTTTAGGCGGACTAGCTTACAATGAGCAGTTCTTC. Its protein is CASSLGGLAYNEQFF.

This clonotype was recorded at least ten times. The rearrangement joins TRBV20-1 to TRBJ2-5; 7 bases agree with TRBD1. Germline V gene sequence: CDR1 DFQATT, CDR2 SNEGSKA (reference sequence). With 0 bases clipped from V and 3 bases from J, the junction kept 4 bases outside the gene matches. The CDR3 is 14 amino acids. Here the CDR3 reads CSAREPTGKETQYF. The CDR3 nucleotides read TGCAGTGCTAGAGAACCGACAGGGAAAGAGACCCAGTACTTC.

This clonotype was recorded a few times. The V and J genes are TRBV3-1 and TRBJ2-3; the match to TRBD2 covers 8 bases. From germline, CDR1 is LGHDT and CDR2 YNNKEL (reference sequence). The CDR3 covers 16 residues. Trimming removed 4 bases from V and 7 bases from J; junction bases left unmatched: 13. The chain's CDR3 is CASSPHDSGVSNTQYF. CDR3 bases: TGTGCCAGCAGCCCCCATGATAGCGGGGTCTCGAATACGCAGTATTTT.

A few counts support this clonotype. The gene calls are TRBV30 and TRBJ1-2; D gene unclear. Germline lookup yields CDR1 GTSNPN and CDR2 SVGIG (reference sequence). The CDR3 length is 15 residues. V was pared by 2 bases and J by 8 bases, with 21 bases between. CDR3 bases: TGTGCCTGGAGTCAAAACGCCAATCGAGGGAGCGGCTACACCTTC. This encodes CAWSQNANRGSGYTF.

This clonotype came up many times. V is TRBV12-3 or TRBV12-4 and J is TRBJ1-1; 8 positions agree with TRBD1. The CDR3 contains 14 residues. V gave up 5 bases and J gave up 7 bases; unmatched junction bases: 9. CDR3 nucleotides: TGTGCCAGCAGTACTCGGACAGGGTTCAGTGAAGCTTTCTTT. It codes for CASSTRTGFSEAFF.

The V and J genes are TRBV3-1 and TRBJ2-7; D is ambiguous. This CDR3 is built from 13 residues. Germline assignment: CDR1 LGHDT and CDR2 YNNKEL (reference sequence). V dropped 0 bases and J dropped 2 bases, with 5 bases sitting between them. This CDR3 is CASSQERAYEQYF. Here the CDR3 DNA reads TGTGCCAGCAGCCAAGAACGGGCCTACGAGCAGTACTTC.

The genes are TRBV7-2 and TRBJ1-2; D might be TRBD1 (5 bases). Germline V gene sequence: CDR1 SGHTA, CDR2 FQGNSA. V dropped 3 bases and J dropped 3 bases, with 20 bases sitting between them. This CDR3 comprises 17 residues. The DNA of the CDR3 is TGTGCCAGCAGCTTCGTTACCGACAGTCCCCCGGACTATGGCTACACCTTC. The encoded protein is CASSFVTDSPPDYGYTF.

This chain links TRBV5-1 with TRBJ2-1; D may correspond to TRBD1 or TRBD2 (5 bases each). This CDR3 is 15 amino acids long. V was pared by 7 bases and J by 1 base, with 15 bases between. Looked up from germline, CDR1 is SGHRS and CDR2 is YFSETQ. CDR3 protein: CASRTRGESYNEQFF. The CDR3 nucleotides read TGCGCCAGCCGAACTCGAGGGGAATCCTACAATGAGCAGTTCTTC.

This clonotype was found a few times. The V call is TRBV4-2, the J call TRBJ1-3; D gene ambiguous. This CDR3 is built from 16 residues. With 4 bases removed from V and 0 bases from J, the gap between germline ends came to 13 bases. The germline V gene encodes CDR1 LGHNA and CDR2 YNFKEQ. CDR3: CASSPSGLRSGNTIYF. The CDR3, as DNA: TGTGCCAGCAGCCCTAGCGGCTTGCGCTCTGGAAACACCATATATTTT.

This clonotype has more than one count but fewer than ten. The chain uses TRBV20-1 and TRBJ2-7; D gene ambiguous. Trimming cost V 3 bases and J 0 bases, with 12 bases left between them. The germline V gene encodes CDR1 DFQATT and CDR2 SNEGSKA (reference sequence). CDR3 length equals 14 residues. The CDR3 sequence: CSARIRIDSYEQYF. The DNA of the CDR3 is TGCAGTGCTAGGATCCGGATAGACTCCTACGAGCAGTACTTC.

This clonotype was counted a few times. CDR3 amino acids: CASSPTSDLGELFF. The CDR3, as DNA: TGCGCCAGCAGCCCGACTAGCGATCTCGGGGAGCTGTTTTTT. The chain employs TRBV4-3 and TRBJ2-2, with TRBD2 matching over 8 bases. With V trimmed by 4 bases and J by 7 bases, 5 bases remained unmatched. The CDR3 totals 14 residues. CDR1 and CDR2 (germline): LGHNA, YSLEER.

This clonotype was recorded many times. The V and J genes are TRBV18 and TRBJ2-7; TRBD2 is a possible D gene (6 bases). The length of the CDR3 is 12 residues. Germline values: CDR1 KGHSH, CDR2 LQKENI. Between the trimmed V and J ends, which lost 1 base and 5 bases, there was a span of 6 bases. The CDR3 coding sequence is TGTGCCAGCTCACCACGGGGGGACGAGCAGTACTTC. This encodes CASSPRGDEQYF.

This clonotype has a count of ten or more. The V call is TRBV20-1, the J call TRBJ2-5; D unresolved. V was clipped by 0 bases and J by 0 bases, with 8 bases between them. The CDR3 spans 14 residues. The germline gives CDR1 DFQATT, CDR2 SNEGSKA (reference sequence). Here the CDR3 DNA reads TGCAGTGCTAGAGATTTCCGGTACCAAGAGACCCAGTACTTC. Protein sequence: CSARDFRYQETQYF.

This clonotype was counted only a few times. The chain employs TRBV3-1 and TRBJ2-7; no firm D call. Germline CDR1 and CDR2: LGHDT and YNNKEL (reference sequence). The CDR3 consists of 13 residues. Trimming cost V 6 bases and J 6 bases, with 15 bases left between them. The CDR3 reads CASSHEARTEQYF. The CDR3 nucleotides are TGTGCCAGCAGTCACGAGGCCAGAACCGAGCAGTACTTC.

A few counts support this clonotype. V gene TRBV30 combines with J gene TRBJ1-2; no firm D call. Per the germline V gene, CDR1 is GTSNPN and CDR2 is SVGIG (reference sequence). Trimming took off 0 bases at V and 0 bases at J, with 2 bases between the two ends. The CDR3 spans 12 residues. DNA for the CDR3: TGTGCCTGGAGTGTAACTAACTATGGCTACACCTTC. Residues: CAWSVTNYGYTF.

V is TRBV7-2 and J is TRBJ1-1; D may be TRBD1 (5 bases). Trimming removed 3 bases at V and 0 bases at J, with 8 bases between. This CDR3 has 14 residues. Germline CDR1 and CDR2: SGHTA and FQGNSA. CDR3 in amino acids: CASSLLGVNTEAFF. The CDR3 DNA reads as TGTGCCAGCAGCTTGCTAGGGGTGAACACTGAAGCTTTCTTT.

This clonotype was seen only a few times. The chain couples TRBV5-1 to TRBJ1-2; the D gene is possibly TRBD1 (6 bases). CDR1 is SGHRS, CDR2 YFSETQ, per germline. Trimming cost V 4 bases and J 3 bases, with 10 bases left between them. There are 13 residues in the CDR3. DNA for the CDR3: TGCGCCAGCAGCCAGGGACAAGACTATGGCTACACCTTC. This gives the protein CASSQGQDYGYTF.

A few counts support this clonotype. CDR3 sequence (DNA): TGCAGCGTTGCCTCTAGGTTGAACACTGAAGCTTTCTTT. It translates to CSVASRLNTEAFF. The genes are TRBV29-1 and TRBJ1-1, with unresolved D. This CDR3 has 13 amino acids. CDR1 and CDR2 (germline): SQVTM, ANQGSEA. V lost 4 bases to trimming and J lost 0 bases, with 9 bases between them.

A few counts support this clonotype. The genes are TRBV11-2 and TRBJ1-1; D is undetermined. Between the trimmed V and J ends, which lost 4 bases and 4 bases, there was a span of 16 bases. CDR1 SGHAT and CDR2 FQNNGV come from the germline V gene. The CDR3 runs to 15 residues. This chain's CDR3 is CASSSSRAGITEAFF. The DNA of the CDR3 is TGTGCCAGCAGCTCTAGTCGGGCCGGAATCACTGAAGCTTTCTTT.

This clonotype was seen only a few times. The chain has TRBV28 and TRBJ2-2; possible D gene TRBD2, 5 bases. The V end lost 5 bases, the J end lost 4 bases, and 11 bases lay between the germline ends. This CDR3 spans 14 amino acids. Germline V gene lookup returns CDR1 MDHEN and CDR2 SYDVKM. The CDR3 DNA sequence: TGTGCCAGCAGTACTCCGGGATCCACCGGGGAGCTGTTTTTT. It specifies CASSTPGSTGELFF.